This TCR beta chain was retrieved from a study of cytomegalovirus exposure and HLA in healthy donors. Study-level results: About 90% or about 30% of the time was how often most TCR beta V segments were productive, according to an earlier analysis.

Concerning this clone itself: No antigen is known for it.

Primers included in the PCR were 60 Vbeta and 13 Jbeta primers. Method: immunoSEQ multiplex PCR; TCRdb's copy keeps in-frame clones and lacks some. The sample yields 170,000 or so clones, 84% seen once. CDR3 length: 15 residues. V lost 0 bases, J lost 9 bases, and 7 bases stayed unmatched. The germline V gene encodes CDR1 LGHNA and CDR2 YNFKEQ. V and J are TRBV4-2 and TRBJ2-1, with 8 bases aligning to TRBD2. The clonotype comes from a man younger than 35 in good health and CMV-seronegative. The sample taken for sequencing was PBMCs. This CDR3 reads CASSQDVTSAREQFF. CDR3 nucleotides: TGTGCCAGCAGCCAAGATGTGACTAGCGCCCGTGAGCAGTTCTTC.